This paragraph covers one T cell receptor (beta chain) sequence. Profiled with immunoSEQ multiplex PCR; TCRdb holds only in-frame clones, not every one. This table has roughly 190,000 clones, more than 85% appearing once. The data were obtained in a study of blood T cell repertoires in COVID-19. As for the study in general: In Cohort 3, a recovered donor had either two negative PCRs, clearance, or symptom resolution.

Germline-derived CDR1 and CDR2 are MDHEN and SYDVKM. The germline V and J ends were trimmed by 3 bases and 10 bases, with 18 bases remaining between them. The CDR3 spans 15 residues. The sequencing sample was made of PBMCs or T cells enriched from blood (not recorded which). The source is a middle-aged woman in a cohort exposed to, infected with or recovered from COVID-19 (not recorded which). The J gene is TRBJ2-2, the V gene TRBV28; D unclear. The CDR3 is CASSFYTAPREELFF. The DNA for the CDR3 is TGTGCCAGCAGTTTCTATACCGCACCGAGAGAGGAGCTGTTTTTT. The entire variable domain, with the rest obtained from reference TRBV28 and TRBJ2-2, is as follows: DVKVTQSSRYLVKRTGEKVFLECVQDMDHENMFWYRQDPGLGLRLIYFSYDVKMKEKGDIPEGYSVSREKKERFSLILESASTNQTSMYLCASSFYTAPREELFFGEGSRLTVL.